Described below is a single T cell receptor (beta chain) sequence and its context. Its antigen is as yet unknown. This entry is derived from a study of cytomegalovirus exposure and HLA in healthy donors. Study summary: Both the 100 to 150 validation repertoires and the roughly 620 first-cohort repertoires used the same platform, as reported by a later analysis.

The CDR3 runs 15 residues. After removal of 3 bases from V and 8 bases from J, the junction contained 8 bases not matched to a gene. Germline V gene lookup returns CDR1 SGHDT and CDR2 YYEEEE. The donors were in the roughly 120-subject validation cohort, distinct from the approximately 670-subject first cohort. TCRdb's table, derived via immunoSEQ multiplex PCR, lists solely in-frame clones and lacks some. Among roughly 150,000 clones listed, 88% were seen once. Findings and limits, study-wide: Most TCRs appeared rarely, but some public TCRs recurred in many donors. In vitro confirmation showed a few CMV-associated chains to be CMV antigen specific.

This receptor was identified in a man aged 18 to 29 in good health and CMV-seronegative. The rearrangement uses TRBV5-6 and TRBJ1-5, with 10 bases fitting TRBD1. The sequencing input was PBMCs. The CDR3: CASSSGQGTVKPQHF. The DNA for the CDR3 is TGTGCCAGCAGCTCGGGACAGGGGACCGTGAAGCCCCAGCATTTT.